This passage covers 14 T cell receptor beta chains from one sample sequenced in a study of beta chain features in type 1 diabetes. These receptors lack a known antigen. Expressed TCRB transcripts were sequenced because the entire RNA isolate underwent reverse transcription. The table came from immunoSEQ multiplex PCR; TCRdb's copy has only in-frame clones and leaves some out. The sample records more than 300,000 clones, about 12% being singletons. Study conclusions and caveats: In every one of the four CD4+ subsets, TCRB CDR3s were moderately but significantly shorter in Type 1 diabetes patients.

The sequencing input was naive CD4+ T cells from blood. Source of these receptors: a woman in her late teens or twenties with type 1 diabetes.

In DNA form, the CDR3 reads TGCAGGCCCCTAGACGACTATGGCTACACCTTC. Translated: CRPLDDYGYTF. V and J are TRBV20-1 and TRBJ1-2; D call uncertain. This CDR3 is built from 11 residues. Germline CDR1 is DFQATT and CDR2 is SNEGSKA (reference sequence).

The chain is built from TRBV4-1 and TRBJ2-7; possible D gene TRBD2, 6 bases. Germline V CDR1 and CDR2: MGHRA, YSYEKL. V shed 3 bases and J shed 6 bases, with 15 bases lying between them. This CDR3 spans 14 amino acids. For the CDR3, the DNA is TGCGCCAGCAGCCATCTACTAGCCGGGGTCGAGCAGTACTTC. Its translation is CASSHLLAGVEQYF.

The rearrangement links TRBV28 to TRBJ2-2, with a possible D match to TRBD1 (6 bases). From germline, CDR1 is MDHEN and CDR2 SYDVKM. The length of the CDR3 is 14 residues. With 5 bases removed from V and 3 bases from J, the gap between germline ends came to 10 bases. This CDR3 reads CASSGQTYTGELFF. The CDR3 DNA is TGTGCCAGCAGTGGACAGACCTACACCGGGGAGCTGTTTTTT.

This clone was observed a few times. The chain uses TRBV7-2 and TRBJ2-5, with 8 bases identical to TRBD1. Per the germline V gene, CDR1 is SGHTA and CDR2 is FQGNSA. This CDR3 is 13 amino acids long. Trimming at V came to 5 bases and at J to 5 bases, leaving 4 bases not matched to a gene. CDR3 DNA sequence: TGTGCCAGCAGCGCGGACAGGGCCGAGACCCAGTACTTC. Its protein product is CASSADRAETQYF.

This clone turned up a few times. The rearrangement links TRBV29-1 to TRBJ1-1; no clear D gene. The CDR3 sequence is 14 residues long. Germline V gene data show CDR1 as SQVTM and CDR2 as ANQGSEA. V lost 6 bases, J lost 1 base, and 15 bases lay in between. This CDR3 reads CSVTGVLANTEAFF. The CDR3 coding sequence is TGCAGCGTAACCGGGGTCTTGGCGAACACTGAAGCTTTCTTT.

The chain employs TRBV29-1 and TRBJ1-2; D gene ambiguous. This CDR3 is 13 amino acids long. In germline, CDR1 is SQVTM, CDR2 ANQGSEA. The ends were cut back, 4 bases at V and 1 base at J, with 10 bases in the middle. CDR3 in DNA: TGCAGCGTTGGTCCAAGACTTAACTATGGCTACACCTTC. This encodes CSVGPRLNYGYTF.

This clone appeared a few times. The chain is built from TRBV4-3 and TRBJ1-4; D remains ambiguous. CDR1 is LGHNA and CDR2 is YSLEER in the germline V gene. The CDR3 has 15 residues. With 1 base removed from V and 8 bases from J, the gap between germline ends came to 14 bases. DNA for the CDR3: TGCGCCAGCAGCCAAGCGTCGGGAACCCGGGAAAAACTGTTTTTT. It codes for CASSQASGTREKLFF.

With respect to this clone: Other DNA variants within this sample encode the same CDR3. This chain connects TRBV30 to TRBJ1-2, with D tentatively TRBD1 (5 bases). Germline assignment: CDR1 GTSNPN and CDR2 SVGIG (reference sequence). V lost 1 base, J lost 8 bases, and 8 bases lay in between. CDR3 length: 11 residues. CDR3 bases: TGTGCCTGGAGTGAAGGGGTCGGCTACACCTTC. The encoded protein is CAWSEGVGYTF. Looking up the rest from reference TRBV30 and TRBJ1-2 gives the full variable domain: SQTIHQWPATLVQPVGSPLSLECTVEGTSNPNLYWYRQAAGRGLQLLFYSVGIGQISSEVPQNLSASRPQDRQFILSSKKLLLSDSGFYLCAWSEGVGYTFGSGTRLTVV.

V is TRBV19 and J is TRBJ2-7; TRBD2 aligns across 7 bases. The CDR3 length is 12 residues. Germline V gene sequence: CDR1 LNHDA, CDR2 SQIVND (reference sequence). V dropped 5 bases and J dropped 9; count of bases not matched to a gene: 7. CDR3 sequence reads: CASSATPGGQYF. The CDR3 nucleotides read TGTGCCAGTAGTGCTACGCCGGGAGGGCAGTACTTC.

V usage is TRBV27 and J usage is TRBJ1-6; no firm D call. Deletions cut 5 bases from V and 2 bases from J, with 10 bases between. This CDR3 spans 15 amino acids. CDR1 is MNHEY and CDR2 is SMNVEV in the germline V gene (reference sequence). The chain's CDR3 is CASSRAGTYNSPLHF. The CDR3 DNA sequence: TGTGCCAGCAGTCGAGCGGGCACCTATAATTCACCCCTCCACTTT.

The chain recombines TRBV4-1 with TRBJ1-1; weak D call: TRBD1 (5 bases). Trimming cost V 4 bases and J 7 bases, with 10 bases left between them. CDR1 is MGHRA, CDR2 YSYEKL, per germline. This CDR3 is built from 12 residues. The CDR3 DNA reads TGCGCCAGCAGCCTCGTTCAGGGTGAAGCTTTCTTT. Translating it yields CASSLVQGEAFF.

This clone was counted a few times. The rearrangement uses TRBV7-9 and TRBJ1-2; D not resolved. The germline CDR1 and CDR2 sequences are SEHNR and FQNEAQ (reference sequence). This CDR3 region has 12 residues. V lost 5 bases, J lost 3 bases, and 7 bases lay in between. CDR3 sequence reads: CASSLDYYGYTF. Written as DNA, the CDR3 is TGTGCCAGCAGCCTCGACTACTATGGCTACACCTTC.

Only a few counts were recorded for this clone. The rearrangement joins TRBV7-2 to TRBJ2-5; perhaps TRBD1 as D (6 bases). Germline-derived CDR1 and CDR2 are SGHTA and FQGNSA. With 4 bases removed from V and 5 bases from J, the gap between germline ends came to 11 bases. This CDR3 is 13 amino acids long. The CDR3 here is CASSSGDGETQYF. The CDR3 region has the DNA TGTGCCAGCAGCTCAGGGGATGGGGAGACCCAGTACTTC.

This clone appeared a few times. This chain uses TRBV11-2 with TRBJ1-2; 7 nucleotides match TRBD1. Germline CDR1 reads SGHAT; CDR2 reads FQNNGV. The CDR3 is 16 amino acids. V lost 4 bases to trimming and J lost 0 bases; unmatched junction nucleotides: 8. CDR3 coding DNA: TGTGCCAGCAGCTCCCTGACAGGGAAGGCTAACTATGGCTACACCTTC. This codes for CASSSLTGKANYGYTF.